These 10 T cell receptor beta chains came from one sample sequenced in a study of beta chain features in type 1 diabetes. These receptors' targets are unknown. General observations from the study: Within each of all four CD4+ subsets, Type 1 diabetes patients had TCRB CDR3s that were moderately but significantly shorter.

The investigators reverse transcribed all of the isolated RNA, so they sequenced expressed TCRB transcripts. TCRdb keeps only in-frame clones here, not all; method: immunoSEQ multiplex PCR. The repertoire has more than 250,000 clones, around 15% of them found once; the top ten carry less than 0.02%. What was sequenced was naive CD4+ T cells from blood. The source of these receptors is a man aged 25 to 40 with type 1 diabetes.

The chain is built from TRBV14 and TRBJ1-1; D gene uncertain. V was pared by 1 base and J by 3 bases, with 6 bases between. This CDR3 region has 13 residues. Germline CDR1 is SGHDN and CDR2 is FVKESK. The CDR3 reads CASSQVFDTEAFF. CDR3 DNA: TGTGCCAGCAGCCAAGTATTTGACACTGAAGCTTTCTTT.

This clone was seen more than once but under ten times. This chain joins TRBV19 and TRBJ1-2; D perhaps matches TRBD1 (6 bases). This CDR3 has 12 residues. From germline, CDR1 is LNHDA and CDR2 SQIVND (reference sequence). Trimming stripped 8 bases from V and 2 bases from J, with 9 bases between. The CDR3 bases are TGTGCCAGTCACAGGGTGAACTATGGCTACACCTTC. This translates into CASHRVNYGYTF. Filled out from reference TRBV19 and TRBJ1-2, the complete variable domain reads DGGITQSPKYLFRKEGQNVTLSCEQNLNHDAMYWYRQDPGQGLRLIYYSQIVNDFQKGDIAEGYSVSREKKESFPLTVTSAQKNPTAFYLCASHRVNYGYTFGSGTRLTVV.

The chain carries TRBV5-1 and TRBJ1-1, with D unclear. This CDR3 has 13 residues. The germline V gene has CDR1 SGHRS and CDR2 YFSETQ. V was cut by 4 bases and J by 8 bases, with 15 bases left in between. The CDR3 spells CASSLTTPTEAFF. CDR3 nucleotides: TGCGCCAGCAGCCTCACCACTCCGACAGAAGCTTTCTTT.

This clone appeared a few times. This chain uses TRBV9 with TRBJ2-7, with D tentatively TRBD2 (5 bases). This CDR3 spans 13 amino acids. Looked up from germline, CDR1 is SGDLS and CDR2 is YYNGEE. V was trimmed by 2 bases and J by 2 bases, leaving 8 bases between them. DNA of the CDR3: TGTGCCAGCAGCGTCGGGGTAGCCTACGAGCAGTACTTC. Translation gives CASSVGVAYEQYF.

J is TRBJ2-7 and V is TRBV5-4; D may be TRBD2 (5 bases). The V gene's germline CDR1 is SGHNT and CDR2 YYREEE (reference sequence). The CDR3 has 15 residues. V shed 0 bases and J shed 7 bases, with 17 bases lying between them. The CDR3 DNA is TGTGCCAGCAGCTTGGGGGTGCGGACTGGCATAGAGCAGTACTTC. Protein sequence: CASSLGVRTGIEQYF.

This clone was observed a few times. The rearrangement links TRBV9 to TRBJ2-6; D uncertain. This CDR3 has 15 residues. V lost 4 bases and J lost 4, with 12 bases in between. Germline values: CDR1 SGDLS, CDR2 YYNGEE. This chain's CDR3 is CASSREYPGANVLTF. The CDR3 DNA sequence: TGTGCCAGCAGCAGAGAGTACCCCGGGGCCAACGTCCTGACTTTC.

In its sample, this clone was seen a few times. The J gene is TRBJ2-2, the V gene TRBV5-4; D not resolved. Germline CDR1 and CDR2: SGHNT and YYREEE (reference sequence). The V end lost 2 bases, the J end lost 4 bases, and 12 bases lay between the germline ends. The CDR3 totals 15 residues. The CDR3 nucleotides are TGTGCCAGCAGCTTCGCGGCAACTGGCACCGGGGAGCTGTTTTTT. Amino acid sequence: CASSFAATGTGELFF.

The chain is built from TRBV5-1 and TRBJ1-1, with D perhaps TRBD1 (5 bases). The CDR3 is made up of 19 amino acids. Trimming shortened V by 0 bases and J by 0 bases, and 21 bases separated the two germline ends. The V gene's germline CDR1 is SGHRS and CDR2 YFSETQ. This chain's CDR3 is CASSLATRGRTLMNTEAFF. Here the CDR3 DNA reads TGCGCCAGCAGCTTGGCCACCCGGGGGAGGACCCTCATGAACACTGAAGCTTTCTTT.

The V and J genes are TRBV4-2 and TRBJ2-7; 8 bases agree with TRBD2. Germline values: CDR1 LGHNA, CDR2 YNFKEQ. J lost 5 bases, V lost 4 bases, and 13 bases had no gene match. The CDR3 sequence is 16 residues long. This CDR3 reads CASSPSLNSGINEQYF. The CDR3 coding sequence is TGTGCCAGCAGCCCCTCCTTGAATAGCGGGATCAACGAGCAGTACTTC.

V and J are TRBV6-5 and TRBJ2-7; 10 bases match TRBD2. Germline V gene sequence: CDR1 MNHEY, CDR2 SVGAGI. The CDR3 has 14 amino acids. J gave up 4 bases and V 10 bases, and 10 bases lay outside the gene matches. CDR3 loop: CATSPGLATYEQYF. DNA for the CDR3: TGTGCCACCTCCCCGGGACTAGCGACATACGAGCAGTACTTC.